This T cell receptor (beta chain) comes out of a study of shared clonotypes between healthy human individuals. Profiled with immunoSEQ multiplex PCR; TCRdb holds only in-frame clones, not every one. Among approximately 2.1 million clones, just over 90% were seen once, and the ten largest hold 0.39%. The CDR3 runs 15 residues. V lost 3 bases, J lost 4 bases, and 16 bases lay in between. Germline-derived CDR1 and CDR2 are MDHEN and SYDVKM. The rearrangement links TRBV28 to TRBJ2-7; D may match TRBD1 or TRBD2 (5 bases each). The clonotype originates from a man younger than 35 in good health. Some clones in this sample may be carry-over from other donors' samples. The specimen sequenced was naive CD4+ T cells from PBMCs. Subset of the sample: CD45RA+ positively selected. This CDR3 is CASSFRQGRLYEQYF. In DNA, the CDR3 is TGTGCCAGCAGTTTTCGGCAGGGACGTCTTTACGAGCAGTACTTC.